The rows below give T cell receptor beta chains drawn from one sample of a study of regulatory T cells in long-lasting Graves disease. A single record per CDR3 protein comes from TCRdb applying MiXCR to the multiplex PCR reads. The profile shows a few hundred thousand distinct CDR3 sequences, around 11% of them singletons. The sample was also reused in another study, on T cells in Graves' hyperthyroidism and ophthalmopathy.

This material consisted of peripheral blood mononuclear cells (PBMCs), taken at new diagnosis, from a patient treated with antithyroid drugs. The origin of the receptors is a young woman with Graves disease. CDR3s include the opening cysteine and the closing phenylalanine or tryptophan. D genes are given only for firm matches. Expanded clones get a size class; other rows say once, few or many, or leave the size out.

CDR3nt: TGTGCCAGCAGCCTTCGCTTTCGGGGCGATACGCAGTATTTT
CDR3aa: CASSLRFRGDTQYF
j_gene: TRBJ2-3
v_gene: TRBV12-3/TRBV12-4
abundance: many
d_gene: NA

CDR3nt: TGCGCCAGCAGCCAAATTGGCGGCGTCTACAATGAGCAGTTCTTC
CDR3aa: CASSQIGGVYNEQFF
j_gene: TRBJ2-1
v_gene: TRBV4-1
abundance: many
d_gene: NA

CDR3nt: TGCGCCAGCAGCCAAGAGGGAATAACAGATACGCAGTATTTT
CDR3aa: CASSQEGITDTQYF
j_gene: TRBJ2-3
v_gene: TRBV4-1
abundance: NA
d_gene: NA

CDR3nt: TGTGCCAGCAGCGTACAAGGTCAGTCGAACACTGAAGCTTTCTTT
CDR3aa: CASSVQGQSNTEAFF
j_gene: TRBJ1-1
v_gene: TRBV9
abundance: many
d_gene: NA

CDR3nt: TGTGCCAGCAGCCCCGGGAGCCGGCGGGAGGGCCCCTACAATGAGCAGTTCTTC
CDR3aa: CASSPGSRREGPYNEQFF
j_gene: TRBJ2-1
v_gene: TRBV6-1
abundance: many
d_gene: TRBD2

CDR3nt: TGCAGTGCGGCACCTGCGGAGACCCAGTACTTC
CDR3aa: CSAAPAETQYF
j_gene: TRBJ2-5
v_gene: TRBV20-1
abundance: NA
d_gene: NA

CDR3nt: TGCAGTGCTAAAGGACAGATCTCCGAAGCTTTCTTT
CDR3aa: CSAKGQISEAFF
j_gene: TRBJ1-1
v_gene: TRBV20-1
abundance: many
d_gene: NA

CDR3nt: TGTGCCAGCAACCCTAGTTCATCAGAGACCCAGTACTTC
CDR3aa: CASNPSSSETQYF
j_gene: TRBJ2-5
v_gene: TRBV6-1
abundance: many
d_gene: NA

CDR3nt: TGTGCCTGGAGCCGTGCGTGGTATGGCTACACCTTC
CDR3aa: CAWSRAWYGYTF
j_gene: TRBJ1-2
v_gene: TRBV30
abundance: many
d_gene: NA

CDR3nt: TGTGCCAGCAGCTTTGAAGGGGGCTATGGCTACACCTTC
CDR3aa: CASSFEGGYGYTF
j_gene: TRBJ1-2
v_gene: TRBV11-1
abundance: many
d_gene: NA

CDR3nt: TGTGCCAGCAGTAAACTACCGGGACTCTACTCCTACAATGAGCAGTTCTTC
CDR3aa: CASSKLPGLYSYNEQFF
j_gene: TRBJ2-1
v_gene: TRBV2
abundance: many
d_gene: NA

CDR3nt: TGTGCCAGCAGCGTAGGTCGGGACCGTGGACTCTATGGCTACACCTTC
CDR3aa: CASSVGRDRGLYGYTF
j_gene: TRBJ1-2
v_gene: TRBV9
abundance: NA
d_gene: NA

CDR3nt: TGTGCCAGTTCCGGGACTAGAACCTACGAGCAGTACTTC
CDR3aa: CASSGTRTYEQYF
j_gene: TRBJ2-7
v_gene: TRBV7-2
abundance: many
d_gene: TRBD2

CDR3nt: TGTGCCACCGGAGGGGAGGGCCATGGCTACACCTTC
CDR3aa: CATGGEGHGYTF
j_gene: TRBJ1-2
v_gene: TRBV5-8
abundance: many
d_gene: NA

CDR3nt: TGTGCCAGCAGTTTGGGGCCACCACAGTGGGTACGCAATGAGCAGTTCTTC
CDR3aa: CASSLGPPQWVRNEQFF
j_gene: TRBJ2-1
v_gene: TRBV27
abundance: many
d_gene: NA

CDR3nt: TGTGCCAGCAACTTAGGATGGACAGGGGAATCTGAAGCTTTCTTT
CDR3aa: CASNLGWTGESEAFF
j_gene: TRBJ1-1
v_gene: TRBV12-3/TRBV12-4
abundance: many
d_gene: TRBD1

CDR3nt: TGTGCCAGCAGCTTAATATCTGCACAGGGTACATTCAGCTCCTACAATGAGCAGTTCTTC
CDR3aa: CASSLISAQGTFSSYNEQFF
j_gene: TRBJ2-1
v_gene: TRBV7-3
abundance: many
d_gene: NA

CDR3nt: TGTGCCAGCAGCGAACCAGGGGACTATGGCTACACCTTC
CDR3aa: CASSEPGDYGYTF
j_gene: TRBJ1-2
v_gene: TRBV7-2
abundance: many
d_gene: NA

CDR3nt: TGTGCCAGGTTAAGGTGGGAGACAGGCTATGGCTACACCTTC
CDR3aa: CARLRWETGYGYTF
j_gene: TRBJ1-2
v_gene: TRBV2
abundance: many
d_gene: NA

CDR3nt: TGTGCCAGCAGCCCGGACAGCTCCTATAATTCACCCCTCCACTTT
CDR3aa: CASSPDSSYNSPLHF
j_gene: TRBJ1-6
v_gene: TRBV11-1
abundance: many
d_gene: NA

CDR3nt: TGCGCCAGCAGCCAAGAGGAGGCTAGCGGGGTAGATACGCAGTATTTT
CDR3aa: CASSQEEASGVDTQYF
j_gene: TRBJ2-3
v_gene: TRBV4-3
abundance: NA
d_gene: TRBD2

CDR3nt: TGTGCCAGCAGCGAAGCCGGGACAGCAGTAGGCAATGAGCAGTTCTTC
CDR3aa: CASSEAGTAVGNEQFF
j_gene: TRBJ2-1
v_gene: TRBV4-2
abundance: NA
d_gene: TRBD1

CDR3nt: TGTGTCAGCAGTTTAAGCAGCAACCCTATGAACACTGAAGCTTTCTTT
CDR3aa: CVSSLSSNPMNTEAFF
j_gene: TRBJ1-1
v_gene: TRBV27
abundance: many
d_gene: NA

CDR3nt: TGTGCCAGCAGCCAATCGCGGGGGGGGGTCTCCTACAATGAGCAGTTCTTC
CDR3aa: CASSQSRGGVSYNEQFF
j_gene: TRBJ2-1
v_gene: TRBV4-2
abundance: NA
d_gene: TRBD2

CDR3nt: TGCAGTGCTAGAGAGGGGATGCTAGCGGGAGGGCCCTACGAGCAGTACTTC
CDR3aa: CSAREGMLAGGPYEQYF
j_gene: TRBJ2-7
v_gene: TRBV20-1
abundance: few
d_gene: TRBD2

CDR3nt: TGTGCCAGCAGCCATCATAGCAGGGACAGGGGGCGTTTTGATGATGAGCAGTTCTTC
CDR3aa: CASSHHSRDRGRFDDEQFF
j_gene: TRBJ2-1
v_gene: TRBV7-2
abundance: many
d_gene: TRBD1

CDR3nt: TGTGCCAGCAGTATACAGGGATTTAGCAATCAGCCCCAGCATTTT
CDR3aa: CASSIQGFSNQPQHF
j_gene: TRBJ1-5
v_gene: TRBV12-3/TRBV12-4
abundance: NA
d_gene: NA

CDR3nt: TGTGCCAGCAGCTTAGTTGGCCTAACCTACGAGCAGTACTTC
CDR3aa: CASSLVGLTYEQYF
j_gene: TRBJ2-7
v_gene: TRBV7-8
abundance: many
d_gene: NA

CDR3nt: TGTGCCACCAGCACTGGGAGCAATGAGCAGTTCTTC
CDR3aa: CATSTGSNEQFF
j_gene: TRBJ2-1
v_gene: TRBV15
abundance: many
d_gene: NA

CDR3nt: TGTGCCAGCAGTTTTAACAGCCACCACTCCTACGAGCAGTACTTC
CDR3aa: CASSFNSHHSYEQYF
j_gene: TRBJ2-7
v_gene: TRBV28
abundance: NA
d_gene: NA

CDR3nt: TGCGCCAGCAGCCAAAGACCCCCACGGGCTAATGAAAAACTGTTTTTT
CDR3aa: CASSQRPPRANEKLFF
j_gene: TRBJ1-4
v_gene: TRBV5-1
abundance: NA
d_gene: NA

CDR3nt: TGTGCCAGCTGGGAGAGGGGCCACGAGCAGTACTTC
CDR3aa: CASWERGHEQYF
j_gene: TRBJ2-7
v_gene: TRBV27
abundance: many
d_gene: NA

CDR3nt: TGTGCCACCGTAGAGGACAGGAGTAACAATGAGCAGTTCTTC
CDR3aa: CATVEDRSNNEQFF
j_gene: TRBJ2-1
v_gene: TRBV2
abundance: many
d_gene: TRBD1

CDR3nt: TGTGCCAGCAGTTTAATGGGACAAGAATATAGCAATCAGCCCCAGCATTTT
CDR3aa: CASSLMGQEYSNQPQHF
j_gene: TRBJ1-5
v_gene: TRBV28
abundance: many
d_gene: NA

CDR3nt: TGTGCCAGCAGCTTAGTTCCCGATACCAACTACGAGCAGTACTTC
CDR3aa: CASSLVPDTNYEQYF
j_gene: TRBJ2-7
v_gene: TRBV11-2
abundance: many
d_gene: NA

CDR3nt: TGCGCCAGCAGCCAAAAAATCAACTCAGAATCTGGAAACACCATATATTTT
CDR3aa: CASSQKINSESGNTIYF
j_gene: TRBJ1-3
v_gene: TRBV4-3
abundance: few
d_gene: NA

CDR3nt: TGTGCCAGCCTCGACGGTCGGGCTAGGAGCTCCTACAATGAGCAGTTCTTC
CDR3aa: CASLDGRARSSYNEQFF
j_gene: TRBJ2-1
v_gene: TRBV2
abundance: many
d_gene: NA

CDR3nt: TGCGCCAGCCAGGGGGGTTTCAATAATTCACCCCTCCACTTT
CDR3aa: CASQGGFNNSPLHF
j_gene: TRBJ1-6
v_gene: TRBV5-1
abundance: NA
d_gene: TRBD1

CDR3nt: TGTGCCAGCAGTTCCTCCCTATTCGGGGTCCCCTTCTCTGGGGCCAACGTCCTGACTTTC
CDR3aa: CASSSSLFGVPFSGANVLTF
j_gene: TRBJ2-6
v_gene: TRBV27
abundance: many
d_gene: NA

CDR3nt: TGTGCCAGCTCACCCTTCCAGGGAATCTCTGGAAACACCATATATTTT
CDR3aa: CASSPFQGISGNTIYF
j_gene: TRBJ1-3
v_gene: TRBV18
abundance: few
d_gene: NA

CDR3nt: TGTGCCAGTAGTATCTCCGGGACAACGAAAGAGACCCAGTACTTC
CDR3aa: CASSISGTTKETQYF
j_gene: TRBJ2-5
v_gene: TRBV19
abundance: many
d_gene: NA

CDR3nt: TGTGCCAGCAGTTTTGGGGGGAATTCACCCCTCCACTTT
CDR3aa: CASSFGGNSPLHF
j_gene: TRBJ1-6
v_gene: TRBV27
abundance: many
d_gene: NA

CDR3nt: TGTGCCAGCAGCTTCGACAGCCCCCTGGACGAGCAGTACTTC
CDR3aa: CASSFDSPLDEQYF
j_gene: TRBJ2-7
v_gene: TRBV5-4
abundance: NA
d_gene: NA

CDR3nt: TGTGCCAGCAGCCTATTATCGGGCAGCACTGAAGCTTTCTTT
CDR3aa: CASSLLSGSTEAFF
j_gene: TRBJ1-1
v_gene: TRBV12-3/TRBV12-4
abundance: many
d_gene: NA

CDR3nt: TGTGCCAGCAGCAACAGGGGAAGGGGCACTGAAGCTTTCTTT
CDR3aa: CASSNRGRGTEAFF
j_gene: TRBJ1-1
v_gene: TRBV7-9
abundance: many
d_gene: TRBD1

CDR3nt: TGCAGTGCTAGCAGCACGAGGTACTATGGCTACACCTTC
CDR3aa: CSASSTRYYGYTF
j_gene: TRBJ1-2
v_gene: TRBV20-1
abundance: many
d_gene: NA

CDR3nt: TGTGCCAGCAGCCCCGCCTGGAGAACCGGGGAGCTGTTTTTT
CDR3aa: CASSPAWRTGELFF
j_gene: TRBJ2-2
v_gene: TRBV28
abundance: many
d_gene: NA

CDR3nt: TGTGCCAGCAGTGAGTCTTTCAGGGTTAGCAATCAGCCCCAGCATTTT
CDR3aa: CASSESFRVSNQPQHF
j_gene: TRBJ1-5
v_gene: TRBV6-2/TRBV6-3
abundance: NA
d_gene: NA

CDR3nt: TGCAGTGCTAGGCCCCGGGGCACTAACTATGGCTACACCTTC
CDR3aa: CSARPRGTNYGYTF
j_gene: TRBJ1-2
v_gene: TRBV20-1
abundance: many
d_gene: NA